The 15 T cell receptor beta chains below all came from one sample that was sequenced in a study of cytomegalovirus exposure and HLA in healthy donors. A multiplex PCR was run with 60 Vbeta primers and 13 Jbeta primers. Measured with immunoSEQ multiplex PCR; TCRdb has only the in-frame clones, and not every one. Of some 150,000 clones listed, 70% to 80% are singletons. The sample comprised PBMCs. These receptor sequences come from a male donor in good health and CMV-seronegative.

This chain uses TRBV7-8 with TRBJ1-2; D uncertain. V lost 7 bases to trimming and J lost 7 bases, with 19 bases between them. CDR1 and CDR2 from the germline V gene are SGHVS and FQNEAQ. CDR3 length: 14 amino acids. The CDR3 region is CASMPRMSFSGYTF. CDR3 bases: TGTGCCAGCATGCCCAGGATGTCTTTCTCTGGCTACACCTTC.

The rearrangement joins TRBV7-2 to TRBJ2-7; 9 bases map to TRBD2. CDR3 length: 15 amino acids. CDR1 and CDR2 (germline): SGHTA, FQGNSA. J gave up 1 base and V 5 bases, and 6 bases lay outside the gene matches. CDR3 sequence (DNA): TGTGCCAGCAGCCCTAGCGGGGTGCGGTCCTACGAGCAGTACTTC. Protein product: CASSPSGVRSYEQYF.

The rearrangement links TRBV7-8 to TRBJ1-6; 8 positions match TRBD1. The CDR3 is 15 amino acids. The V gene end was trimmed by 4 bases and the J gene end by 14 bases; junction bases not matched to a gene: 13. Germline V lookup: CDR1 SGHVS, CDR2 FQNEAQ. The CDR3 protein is CASSSTRTGGMALHF. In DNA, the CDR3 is TGTGCCAGCAGCTCCACGCGAACAGGGGGTATGGCCCTCCACTTT.

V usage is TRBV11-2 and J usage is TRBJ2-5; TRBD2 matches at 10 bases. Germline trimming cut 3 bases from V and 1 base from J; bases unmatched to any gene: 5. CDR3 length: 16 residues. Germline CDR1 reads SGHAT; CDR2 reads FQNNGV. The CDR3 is CASSFRTSGAQETQYF. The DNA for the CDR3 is TGTGCCAGCAGCTTCAGGACTAGCGGAGCCCAAGAGACCCAGTACTTC.

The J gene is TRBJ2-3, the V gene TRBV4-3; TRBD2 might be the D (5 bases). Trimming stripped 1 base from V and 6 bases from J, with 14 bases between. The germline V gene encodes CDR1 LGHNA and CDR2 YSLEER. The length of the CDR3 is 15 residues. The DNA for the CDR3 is TGCGCCAGCAGCCAAGGCGACTATCAAGGGGATACGCAGTATTTT. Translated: CASSQGDYQGDTQYF.

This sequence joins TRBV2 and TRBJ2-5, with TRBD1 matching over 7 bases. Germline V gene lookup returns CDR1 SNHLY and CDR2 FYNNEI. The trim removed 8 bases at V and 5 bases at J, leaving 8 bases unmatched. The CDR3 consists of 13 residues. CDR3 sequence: CASSLGGRETQYF. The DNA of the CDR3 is TGTGCCAGCTCATTAGGGGGCAGGGAGACCCAGTACTTC.

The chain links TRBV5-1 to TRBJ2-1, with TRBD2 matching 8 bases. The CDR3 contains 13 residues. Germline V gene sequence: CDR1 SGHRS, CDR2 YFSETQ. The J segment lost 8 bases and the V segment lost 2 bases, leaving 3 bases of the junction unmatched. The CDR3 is CASSFTGGDEQFF. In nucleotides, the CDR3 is TGCGCCAGCAGCTTCACGGGGGGGGATGAGCAGTTCTTC.

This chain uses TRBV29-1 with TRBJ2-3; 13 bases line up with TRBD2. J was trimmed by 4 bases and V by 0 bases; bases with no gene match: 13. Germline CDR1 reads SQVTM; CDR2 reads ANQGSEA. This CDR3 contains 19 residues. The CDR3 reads CSVEDGATSGGNWPDTQYF. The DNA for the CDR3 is TGCAGCGTTGAAGACGGGGCGACTAGCGGGGGGAATTGGCCAGATACGCAGTATTTT.

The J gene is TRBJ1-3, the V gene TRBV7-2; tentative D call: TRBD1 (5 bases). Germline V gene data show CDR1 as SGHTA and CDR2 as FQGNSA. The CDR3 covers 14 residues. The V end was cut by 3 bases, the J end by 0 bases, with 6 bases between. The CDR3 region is CASSFGGSGNTIYF. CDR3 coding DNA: TGTGCCAGCAGCTTCGGGGGCTCTGGAAACACCATATATTTT.

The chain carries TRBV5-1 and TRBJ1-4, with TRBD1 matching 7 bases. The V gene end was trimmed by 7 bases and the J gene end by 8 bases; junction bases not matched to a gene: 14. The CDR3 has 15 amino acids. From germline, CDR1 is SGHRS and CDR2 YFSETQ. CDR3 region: CASALDGRGREKLFF. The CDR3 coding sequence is TGCGCCAGCGCGCTGGACGGTAGGGGGCGAGAAAAACTGTTTTTT. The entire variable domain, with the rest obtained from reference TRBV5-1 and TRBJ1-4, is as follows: KAGVTQTPRYLIKTRGQQVTLSCSPISGHRSVSWYQQTPGQGLQFLFEYFSETQRNKGNFPGRFSGRQFSNSRSEMNVSTLELGDSALYLCASALDGRGREKLFFGSGTQLSVL.

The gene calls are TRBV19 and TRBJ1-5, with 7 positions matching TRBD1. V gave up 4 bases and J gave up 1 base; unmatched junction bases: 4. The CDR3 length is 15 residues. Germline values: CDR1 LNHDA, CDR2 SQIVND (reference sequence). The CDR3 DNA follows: TGTGCCAGTAGTAAGGGGGCTTCGAGCAATCAGCCCCAGCATTTT. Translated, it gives CASSKGASSNQPQHF.

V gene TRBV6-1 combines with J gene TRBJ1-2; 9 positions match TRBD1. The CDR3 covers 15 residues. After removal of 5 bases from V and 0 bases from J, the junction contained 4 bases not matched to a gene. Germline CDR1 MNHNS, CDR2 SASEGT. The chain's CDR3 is CASSTGQGANYGYTF. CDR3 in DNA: TGTGCCAGCAGTACGGGACAGGGAGCTAACTATGGCTACACCTTC.

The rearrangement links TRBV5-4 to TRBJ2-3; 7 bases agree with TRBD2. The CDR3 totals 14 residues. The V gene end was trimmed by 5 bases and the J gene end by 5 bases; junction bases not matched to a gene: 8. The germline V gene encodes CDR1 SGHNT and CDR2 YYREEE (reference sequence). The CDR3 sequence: CASSPGGWGDTQYF. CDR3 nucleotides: TGTGCCAGCAGTCCGGGGGGTTGGGGAGATACGCAGTATTTT. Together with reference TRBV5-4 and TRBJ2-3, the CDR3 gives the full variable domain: ETGVTQSPTHLIKTRGQQVTLRCSSQSGHNTVSWYQQALGQGPQFIFQYYREEENGRGNFPPRFSGLQFPNYSSELNVNALELDDSALYLCASSPGGWGDTQYFGPGTRLTVL.

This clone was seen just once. CDR3 sequence: CASSATGVGSYNEQFF. The DNA of the CDR3 is TGTGCCAGCAGCGCTACAGGGGTAGGCTCCTACAATGAGCAGTTCTTC. V usage is TRBV9 and J usage is TRBJ2-1; 7 positions agree with TRBD1. From germline, CDR1 is SGDLS and CDR2 YYNGEE. The CDR3 spans 16 residues. With 3 bases clipped from V and 0 bases from J, the junction kept 6 bases outside the gene matches.

This CDR3 reads CASSSQGATYNEQFF. The CDR3 region has the DNA TGCGCCAGCAGCTCACAGGGAGCCACCTACAATGAGCAGTTCTTC. V is TRBV5-1 and J is TRBJ2-1; tentatively, D is TRBD1 (6 bases). This CDR3 comprises 15 residues. V lost 3 bases and J lost 2, with 12 bases in between. Germline V lookup: CDR1 SGHRS, CDR2 YFSETQ. Together with reference TRBV5-1 and TRBJ2-1, the CDR3 gives the full variable domain: KAGVTQTPRYLIKTRGQQVTLSCSPISGHRSVSWYQQTPGQGLQFLFEYFSETQRNKGNFPGRFSGRQFSNSRSEMNVSTLELGDSALYLCASSSQGATYNEQFFGPGTRLTVL.